The 5 T cell receptor beta chains in this list originate from one sample, sequenced in a study of T-cell reconstitution after alpha-beta-depleted transplantation in children. The TCRbeta library was prepared with unique molecular identifiers. TCRdb called the PCR reads again in MiXCR, with one record for every CDR3 protein. The table shows around 440,000 distinct CDR3 sequences, with 10% to 13% occurring only once. Sample: PBMCs, taken before TCRalphabeta/CD19-depleted stem cell transplant. The receptors come from a child aged 2 to 9 with inherited bone marrow failure, due to receive a stem cell transplant.

This clonotype was recorded at least ten times. The CDR3 DNA sequence: TGTGCCAGCAGCCAAGAAGGGTCCTCTGGGGCCAACGTCCTGACTTTC. It encodes CASSQEGSSGANVLTF. The rearrangement uses TRBV4-2 and TRBJ2-6; no clear D gene. V was cut by 0 bases and J by 0 bases, with 6 bases left in between. The CDR3 contains 16 residues. Germline CDR1 and CDR2: LGHNA and YNFKEQ.

In regard to this clonotype: A single base separates this from a much larger clone, so it may be a read error. The chain employs TRBV5-1 and TRBJ2-5; TRBD2 matches 8 bases. This CDR3 has 15 residues. The V gene end was trimmed by 4 bases and the J gene end by 5 bases; junction bases not matched to a gene: 10. Germline CDR1 and CDR2: SGHRS and YFSETQ. The CDR3 reads CASSVSGSAEETQYF. CDR3 in DNA: TGCGCCAGCAGCGTCAGCGGGAGCGCGGAGGAGACCCAGTACTTC.

The chain links TRBV7-2 to TRBJ2-3; maybe TRBD2 (6 bases). There are 15 residues in the CDR3. Trimming shortened V by 5 bases and J by 2 bases, and 14 bases separated the two germline ends. The V gene's germline CDR1 is SGHTA and CDR2 FQGNSA. The CDR3 DNA reads TGTGCCAGCAGCCCGCGTGCGGGACCCACAGATACGCAGTATTTT. It is translated as CASSPRAGPTDTQYF.

The rearrangement uses TRBV20-1 and TRBJ2-4; the D is unclear. The CDR3 extends over 15 amino acids. V lost 6 bases to trimming and J lost 0 bases, with 15 bases between them. The V gene's germline CDR1 is DFQATT and CDR2 SNEGSKA (reference sequence). The CDR3 region is CSATESHLAKNIQYF. The CDR3 DNA sequence: TGCAGTGCAACAGAGTCGCATCTAGCCAAAAACATTCAGTACTTC.

This clonotype came up many times. This chain uses TRBV5-1 with TRBJ1-1; D not certain. V dropped 1 base and J dropped 1 base, with 8 bases sitting between them. Germline CDR1 is SGHRS and CDR2 is YFSETQ. CDR3 length: 14 amino acids. CDR3: CASSLFSGNTEAFF. The CDR3 region has the DNA TGCGCCAGCAGCTTGTTTTCGGGGAACACTGAAGCTTTCTTT.